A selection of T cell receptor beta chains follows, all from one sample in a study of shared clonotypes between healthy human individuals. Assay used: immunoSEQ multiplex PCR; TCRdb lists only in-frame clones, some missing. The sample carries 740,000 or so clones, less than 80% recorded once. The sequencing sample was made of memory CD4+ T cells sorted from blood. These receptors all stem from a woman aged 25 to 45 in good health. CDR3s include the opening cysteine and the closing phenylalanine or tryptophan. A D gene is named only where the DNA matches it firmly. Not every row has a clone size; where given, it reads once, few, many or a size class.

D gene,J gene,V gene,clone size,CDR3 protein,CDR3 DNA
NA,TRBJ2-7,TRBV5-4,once,CASSPSGGNPEEQYF,TGTGCCAGCAGCCCGTCAGGGGGGAATCCCGAGGAGCAGTACTTC
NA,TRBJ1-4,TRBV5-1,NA,CASRLDEGLFF,TGCGCCAGCAGGTTGGATGAAGGACTGTTTTTT
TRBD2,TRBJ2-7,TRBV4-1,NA,CASSQATSGRIYEQYF,TGCGCCAGCAGCCAAGCAACTAGCGGGAGAATCTACGAGCAGTACTTC
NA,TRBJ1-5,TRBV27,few,CASSFPGDGGYNQPQHF,TGTGCCAGCAGTTTCCCGGGGGACGGCGGCTACAATCAGCCCCAGCATTTT
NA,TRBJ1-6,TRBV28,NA,CASSGVGGRRSPLHF,TGTGCCAGCAGTGGGGTAGGGGGGCGCAGGTCACCCCTCCACTTT
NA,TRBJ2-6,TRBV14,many,CASSQVSGAGANVLTF,TGTGCCAGCAGCCAAGTTTCGGGAGCTGGGGCCAACGTCCTGACTTTC
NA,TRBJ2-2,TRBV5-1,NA,CASSFQGPPGELFF,TGCGCCAGCAGCTTCCAGGGACCACCCGGGGAGCTGTTTTTT
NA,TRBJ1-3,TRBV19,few,CASSVRPSSGNTIYF,TGTGCCAGTAGCGTCCGGCCCAGCTCTGGAAACACCATATATTTT
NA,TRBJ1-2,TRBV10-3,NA,CAISGGDGYTF,TGTGCCATCAGTGGGGGGGATGGCTACACCTTC
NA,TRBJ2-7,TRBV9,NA,CASSKQMGRFDEQYF,TGTGCCAGCAGCAAGCAAATGGGGAGGTTTGACGAGCAGTACTTC
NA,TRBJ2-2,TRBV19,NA,CASSTGTLTGELFF,TGTGCCAGTAGTACGGGGACTCTCACCGGGGAGCTGTTTTTT
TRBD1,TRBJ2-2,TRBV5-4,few,CASSVDRGRNTGELFF,TGTGCCAGCAGCGTAGACAGGGGGCGAAACACCGGGGAGCTGTTTTTT
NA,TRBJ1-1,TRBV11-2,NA,CASSLGEWGVGTEAFF,TGTGCCAGCAGCTTAGGGGAATGGGGTGTGGGGACTGAAGCTTTCTTT
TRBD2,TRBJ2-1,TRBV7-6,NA,CASSPRTSGYNEQFF,TGTGCCAGCAGCCCCCGGACTAGCGGATACAATGAGCAGTTCTTC
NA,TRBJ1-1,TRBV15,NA,CATSRDRSEAFF,TGTGCCACCAGCAGAGATAGATCTGAAGCTTTCTTT
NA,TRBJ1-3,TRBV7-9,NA,CASSLGAKTGRPGNTIYF,TGTGCCAGCAGCTTAGGGGCGAAGACAGGCAGGCCGGGAAACACCATATATTTT
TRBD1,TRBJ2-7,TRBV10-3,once,CAIRAGTGTYEQYF,TGTGCCATCAGGGCCGGGACAGGGACCTACGAGCAGTACTTC
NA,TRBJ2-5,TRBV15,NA,CATSRDQGETQYF,TGTGCCACCAGCAGAGATCAGGGGGAGACCCAGTACTTC
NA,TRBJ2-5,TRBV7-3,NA,CASSPPGGVQETQYF,TGTGCCAGCAGTCCCCCGGGCGGGGTCCAAGAGACCCAGTACTTC
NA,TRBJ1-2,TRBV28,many,CASSSDRSDYGYTF,TGTGCCAGCAGTTCCGACAGGTCGGACTATGGCTACACCTTC
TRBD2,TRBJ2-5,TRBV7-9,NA,CASSSGTSGSRSQETQYF,TGTGCCAGCAGCTCCGGGACTAGCGGGAGTCGAAGCCAAGAGACCCAGTACTTC
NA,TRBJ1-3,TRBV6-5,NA,CASRWDNSGNTIYF,TGTGCCAGCAGATGGGACAACTCTGGAAACACCATATATTTT
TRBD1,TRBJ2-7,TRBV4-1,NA,CASSLKQGGPYEQYF,TGCGCCAGCAGCCTTAAACAGGGGGGCCCCTACGAGCAGTACTTC
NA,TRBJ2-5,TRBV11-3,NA,CASSFRGSTETQYF,TGTGCCAGCAGCTTTAGAGGGTCGACGGAGACCCAGTACTTC
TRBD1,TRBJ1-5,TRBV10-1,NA,CASGELQGAVNQPQHF,TGCGCCAGCGGCGAACTACAGGGGGCGGTCAATCAGCCCCAGCATTTT
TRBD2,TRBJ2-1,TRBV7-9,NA,CASSSLARNEQFF,TGTGCCAGCAGCTCACTAGCGCGGAATGAGCAGTTCTTC
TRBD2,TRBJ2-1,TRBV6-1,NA,CASSVTSGNSGEQFF,TGTGCCAGCAGTGTGACTAGCGGGAACTCGGGTGAGCAGTTCTTC
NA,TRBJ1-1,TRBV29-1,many,CSVGLGAVNTEAFF,TGCAGCGTTGGTCTGGGGGCCGTGAACACTGAAGCTTTCTTT
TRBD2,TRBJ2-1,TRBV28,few,CASSSTAGGYNEQFF,TGTGCCAGCAGTTCGACCGCGGGAGGCTACAATGAGCAGTTCTTC
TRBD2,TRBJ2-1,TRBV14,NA,CASSQISGISYNEQFF,TGTGCCAGCAGCCAGATTAGCGGGATCTCCTACAATGAGCAGTTCTTC
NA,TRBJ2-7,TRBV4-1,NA,CASSQERDMVHEQYF,TGCGCCAGCAGCCAAGAACGGGACATGGTCCACGAGCAGTACTTC
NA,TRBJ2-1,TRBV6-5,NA,CASSFRGQSSYNEQFF,TGTGCCAGCAGTTTCCGTGGACAGTCCTCCTACAATGAGCAGTTCTTC
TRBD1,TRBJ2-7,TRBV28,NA,CASRRSGTVYEQYF,TGTGCCAGCAGACGTTCAGGGACAGTCTACGAGCAGTACTTC
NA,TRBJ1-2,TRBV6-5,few,CASGAGKSGRYTF,TGTGCCAGTGGAGCAGGGAAATCCGGCCGGTACACCTTC
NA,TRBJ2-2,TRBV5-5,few,CASSDQTRNGELFF,TGTGCCAGCAGCGACCAAACACGGAACGGGGAGCTGTTTTTT
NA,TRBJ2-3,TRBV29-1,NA,CSTRGGTDTQYF,TGCAGCACCCGAGGGGGCACAGATACGCAGTATTTT
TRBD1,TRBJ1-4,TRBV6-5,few,CASSYRPGGNEKLFF,TGTGCCAGCAGTTACCGTCCAGGGGGTAATGAAAAACTGTTTTTT
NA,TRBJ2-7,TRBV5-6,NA,CASSMAKGGQYF,TGTGCCAGCAGCATGGCCAAGGGGGGGCAGTACTTC
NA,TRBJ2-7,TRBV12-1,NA,CASSFEVDSKDEQYF,TGTGCCAGCAGCTTTGAAGTCGACAGTAAAGACGAGCAGTACTTC
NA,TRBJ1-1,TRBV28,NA,CASSFPGVRDTEAFF,TGTGCCAGCAGTTTCCCAGGGGTTCGGGACACTGAAGCTTTCTTT
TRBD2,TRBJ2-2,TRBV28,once,CASSTAGTRTGELFF,TGTGCCAGCAGTACCGCCGGGACTAGGACCGGGGAGCTGTTTTTT
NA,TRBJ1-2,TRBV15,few,CATSRDLGRIDHGYTF,TGTGCCACCAGCAGAGACTTAGGCAGGATCGATCATGGCTACACCTTC
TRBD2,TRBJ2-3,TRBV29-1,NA,CSAKTSGTGTDTQYF,TGCAGCGCTAAGACTAGCGGGACCGGCACAGATACGCAGTATTTT
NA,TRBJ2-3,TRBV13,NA,CASSLGTTTSTDTQYF,TGTGCCAGCAGCTTGGGGACGACCACTAGCACAGATACGCAGTATTTT
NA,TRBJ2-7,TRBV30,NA,CAWSVSSEQYF,TGTGCCTGGAGTGTCAGTAGTGAGCAGTACTTC
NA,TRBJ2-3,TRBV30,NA,CAWSPGTDTQYF,TGTGCCTGGAGCCCGGGGACAGATACGCAGTATTTT
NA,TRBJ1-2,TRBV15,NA,CATRQGEVYGYTF,TGTGCCACCAGGCAGGGAGAGGTCTATGGCTACACCTTC
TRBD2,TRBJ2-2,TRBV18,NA,CASSPPGLAGPTGELFF,TGTGCCAGCTCACCACCCGGACTAGCGGGGCCCACCGGGGAGCTGTTTTTT
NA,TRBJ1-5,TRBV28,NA,CASSSRREAYSNQPQHF,TGTGCCAGCAGTTCCCGTAGGGAGGCTTATAGCAATCAGCCCCAGCATTTT
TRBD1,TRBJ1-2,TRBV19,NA,CASNPDRNYGYTF,TGTGCCAGTAACCCGGACAGGAACTATGGCTACACCTTC
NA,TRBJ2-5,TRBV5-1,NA,CASSTSPEETQYF,TGCGCCAGCAGCACCTCGCCGGAAGAGACCCAGTACTTC
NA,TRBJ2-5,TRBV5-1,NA,CASSAGSVGETQYF,TGCGCCAGCAGCGCCGGGTCGGTCGGGGAGACCCAGTACTTC
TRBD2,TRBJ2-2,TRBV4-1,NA,CASSPKGTSRAGELFF,TGCGCCAGCAGTCCTAAAGGGACTAGCAGGGCCGGGGAGCTGTTTTTT
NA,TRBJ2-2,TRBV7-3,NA,CASSAQTPSNTGELFF,TGTGCCAGCAGCGCACAGACGCCCTCGAACACCGGGGAGCTGTTTTTT
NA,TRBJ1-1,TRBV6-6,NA,CASSGDNTEAFF,TGTGCCAGCTCCGGTGACAACACTGAAGCTTTCTTT
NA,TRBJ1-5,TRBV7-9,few,CASSRDDQPQHF,TGTGCCAGCAGCCGAGACGATCAGCCCCAGCATTTT
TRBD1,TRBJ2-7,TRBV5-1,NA,CASGDRGNYEQYF,TGCGCCAGCGGCGACAGGGGGAACTACGAGCAGTACTTC
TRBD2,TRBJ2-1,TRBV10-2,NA,CASVLAGGSNEQFF,TGCGCCAGCGTACTAGCGGGAGGCTCCAATGAGCAGTTCTTC